The 17 T cell receptor beta chains in this list originate from one sample, sequenced in a study of TIL therapy for anti-PD-1-resistant metastatic lung cancer. Sequencing used immunoSEQ v3. The repertoire was sequenced with immunoSEQ multiplex PCR; TCRdb's copy has only in-frame clones and lacks some. The table lists about 95,000 clones, about three fifths of them singletons. Regarding time point: pre-treatment sample, taken before nivolumab and TIL therapy. Most excised metastases sampled were pleural nodules or supraclavicular lymph nodes. The material sequenced was tumor tissue, taken at baseline. The receptors were sampled from a person aged 30 to 80 with non-small cell lung cancer.

This sequence joins TRBV19 and TRBJ1-1, with D uncertain. The CDR3 runs 16 residues. Trimming stripped 7 bases from V and 6 bases from J, with 24 bases between. Germline V CDR1 and CDR2: LNHDA, SQIVND (reference sequence). The CDR3 is CASTPSAAVVVAEAFF. CDR3 sequence (DNA): TGTGCCAGTACCCCGTCGGCAGCCGTAGTAGTGGCTGAAGCTTTCTTT.

V usage is TRBV3-1 (or the pseudogene TRBV3-2) and J usage is TRBJ2-2, with 7 bases aligning to TRBD1. The CDR3 has 13 residues. Germline V lookup: CDR1 LGHDT, CDR2 YNNKEL (reference sequence). The J segment lost 4 bases and the V segment lost 10 bases, leaving 6 bases of the junction unmatched. The CDR3 DNA follows: TGTGCCATCGAAGACAGGGTCACCGGGGAGCTGTTTTTT. Translating gives CAIEDRVTGELFF.

The chain has TRBV6-2 or TRBV6-3 and TRBJ2-5, with TRBD2 identical over 8 bases. Per germline, CDR1 MNHEY and CDR2 SVGEGT. With V trimmed by 2 bases and J by 7 bases, 12 bases remained unmatched. The CDR3 contains 16 residues. The CDR3 region has the DNA TGTGCCAGCAGTTACCACGGGGGGGCGATGGTTGGGACCCAGTACTTC. It yields the protein CASSYHGGAMVGTQYF.

This sequence joins TRBV24-1 and TRBJ2-1, with 7 bases aligning to TRBD2. The CDR3 length is 16 residues. CDR1 KGHDR and CDR2 SFDVKD come from the germline V gene. Trimming took 0 bases from V and 7 from J; bases not matched to a gene: 8. This chain's CDR3 is CATSDLKAGVGNEQFF. The CDR3 coding sequence is TGTGCCACCAGTGATTTGAAGGCGGGAGTGGGAAATGAGCAGTTCTTC.

The chain couples TRBV7-8 to TRBJ1-1; D not certain. Germline values: CDR1 SGHVS, CDR2 FQNEAQ. Trimming shortened V by 0 bases and J by 0 bases, and 11 bases separated the two germline ends. The CDR3 spans 16 residues. CDR3 protein: CASSLARSDMNTEAFF. The DNA for the CDR3 is TGTGCCAGCAGCTTAGCGCGTTCAGACATGAACACTGAAGCTTTCTTT.

This clone was seen only a few times. J is TRBJ2-5 and V is TRBV7-2; perhaps D is TRBD1 or TRBD2 (5 bases each). Looked up from germline, CDR1 is SGHTA and CDR2 is FQGNSA. The length of the CDR3 is 14 residues. Deletions cut 5 bases from V and 4 bases from J, with 14 bases between. CDR3 coding DNA: TGTGCCAGCAGCCTACGGGGCCCGGGAGAGACCCAGTACTTC. Translated, it gives CASSLRGPGETQYF.

This clone was recorded once. V and J are TRBV30 and TRBJ2-7; D call uncertain. The ends were cut back, 2 bases at V and 0 bases at J, with 11 bases in the middle. The CDR3 totals 14 residues. Germline assignment: CDR1 GTSNPN and CDR2 SVGIG (reference sequence). The CDR3: CAWSKGLSSYEQYF. DNA of the CDR3: TGTGCCTGGAGTAAGGGTTTAAGCTCCTACGAGCAGTACTTC.

V gene TRBV9 combines with J gene TRBJ2-5; the D is unclear. Trimming cost V 0 bases and J 2 bases, with 8 bases left between them. The CDR3 length is 14 residues. CDR1 is SGDLS, CDR2 YYNGEE, per germline. CDR3 amino acids: CASSVGANQETQYF. Written as DNA, the CDR3 is TGTGCCAGCAGCGTAGGGGCAAATCAAGAGACCCAGTACTTC.

This clone came up a few times. The chain combines TRBV18 with TRBJ1-1; no clear D. Trimming removed 0 bases from V and 1 base from J, with 6 bases in between. Germline V lookup: CDR1 KGHSH, CDR2 LQKENI. The CDR3 runs 14 residues. In DNA form, the CDR3 reads TGTGCCAGCTCACCACCCGAGGGGAACACTGAAGCTTTCTTT. Its protein product is CASSPPEGNTEAFF. Filled out from reference TRBV18 and TRBJ1-1, the complete variable domain reads NAGVMQNPRHLVRRRGQEARLRCSPMKGHSHVYWYRQLPEEGLKFMVYLQKENIIDESGMPKERFSAEFPKEGPSILRIQQVVRGDSAAYFCASSPPEGNTEAFFGQGTRLTVV.

As for this clone: Compared with germline, one end of the junction differs, possibly owing to a read error. The chain recombines TRBV6-5 with TRBJ2-2; no clear D gene. From germline, CDR1 is MNHEY and CDR2 SVGAGI. The CDR3 loop spans 14 amino acids. The DNA for the CDR3 is TGTGCCACCCGACTCGCGGAGAACGCCGGGGAGCTGTTTTTT. Translating it yields CATRLAENAGELFF.

This sequence joins TRBV5-1 and TRBJ1-4, with 10 positions matching TRBD1. V was pared by 4 bases and J by 8 bases, with 8 bases of the junction left unmatched. The CDR3 runs 15 residues. CDR1 and CDR2 (germline): SGHRS, YFSETQ. The CDR3 loop reads CASSPRQGAFEKLFF. In DNA form, the CDR3 reads TGCGCCAGCAGCCCCAGACAGGGGGCTTTCGAAAAACTGTTTTTT.

J is TRBJ2-1 and V is TRBV9; TRBD2 matches at 13 bases. This CDR3 contains 13 residues. Germline CDR1 is SGDLS and CDR2 is YYNGEE. V was clipped by 3 bases and J by 14 bases; unmatched bases: 5. CDR3 residues: CASSDTSGRAKFF. CDR3 DNA sequence: TGTGCCAGCAGCGATACTAGCGGGAGGGCAAAGTTCTTC.

Of note for this clone: Other DNA sequences in the sample encode the same CDR3. This rearrangement joins TRBV4-1 to TRBJ2-1; 7 positions agree with TRBD2. CDR1 and CDR2 from the germline V gene are MGHRA and YSYEKL. This CDR3 is 15 amino acids long. V lost 4 bases and J lost 1; bases outside the gene matches: 4. The CDR3 region has the DNA TGCGCCAGCAGCCCCCTCGGGGGGTCCTACAATGAGCAGTTCTTC. Amino acid sequence: CASSPLGGSYNEQFF.

This clone was recorded a few times. This chain joins TRBV5-1 and TRBJ1-2; D might be TRBD1 (5 bases). The germline V gene has CDR1 SGHRS and CDR2 YFSETQ. This CDR3 spans 13 amino acids. V lost 6 bases and J 7 bases, leaving 16 bases between the germline ends. The CDR3 sequence is CASNLDRGPGYTF. In DNA form, the CDR3 reads TGCGCCAGCAACCTTGACAGAGGGCCTGGCTACACCTTC.

This chain uses TRBV19 with TRBJ2-1; 8 nucleotides agree with TRBD1. J was trimmed by 6 bases and V by 2 bases; bases with no gene match: 15. CDR3 size: 18 residues. Germline V CDR1 and CDR2: LNHDA, SQIVND (reference sequence). The CDR3 coding sequence is TGTGCCAGTAGTATATGGACAGGGACCGGGACCGTCGGCAATGAGCAGTTCTTC. Translating gives CASSIWTGTGTVGNEQFF. The variable domain in full, completed from reference TRBV19 and TRBJ2-1, reads DGGITQSPKYLFRKEGQNVTLSCEQNLNHDAMYWYRQDPGQGLRLIYYSQIVNDFQKGDIAEGYSVSREKKESFPLTVTSAQKNPTAFYLCASSIWTGTGTVGNEQFFGPGTRLTVL.

This clone was observed a few times. V and J are TRBV6-6 and TRBJ2-2; D not certain. The CDR3 consists of 12 residues. Trimming cost V 2 bases and J 7 bases, with 5 bases left between them. Per the germline V gene, CDR1 is MNHNY and CDR2 is SVGAGI (reference sequence). CDR3 sequence reads: CASSYGDGELFF. In DNA, the CDR3 is TGTGCCAGCAGTTACGGAGACGGGGAGCTGTTTTTT.

The chain recombines TRBV6-2 or TRBV6-3 with TRBJ2-7; possibly TRBD1 or TRBD2 for D (5 bases each). The V gene lost 0 bases and the J gene lost 0 bases, with 18 bases spanning the gap. This CDR3 is 18 amino acids long. Germline V gene lookup returns CDR1 MNHEY and CDR2 SVGEGT. DNA of the CDR3: TGTGCCAGCAGTTACTCAAGGGTAGGGACGGAGCACTCCTACGAGCAGTACTTC. It specifies CASSYSRVGTEHSYEQYF.